Described below is a single TCR beta chain sequence and its context. V was pared by 7 bases and J by 10 bases, with 12 bases of the junction left unmatched. This CDR3 region has 13 residues. Germline CDR1 SGHAT, CDR2 FQNNGV. The data were obtained in a study of blood T cell repertoires in COVID-19. Produced via immunoSEQ multiplex PCR; TCRdb's table is partial and in-frame only. The sample yields just over 350,000 clones, 75% to 90% seen once. This receptor was obtained from a woman aged 55-75 years with COVID-19, enrolled during active disease. J is TRBJ1-1 and V is TRBV11-2; 7 bases fit TRBD1. What was sequenced was peripheral blood. The CDR3: CASKNLQGGRAFF. In nucleotides, the CDR3 is TGTGCCAGCAAAAATCTTCAGGGGGGTAGAGCTTTCTTT. The whole variable domain, filled in from reference TRBV11-2 and TRBJ1-1, reads EAGVAQSPRYKIIEKRQSVAFWCNPISGHATLYWYQQILGQGPKLLIQFQNNGVVDDSQLPKDRFSAERLKGVDSTLKIQPAKLEDSAVYLCASKNLQGGRAFFGQGTRLTVV.